Given below is one T cell receptor beta chain in context. As yet, its antigen is unknown. Trimming at V came to 7 bases and at J to 7 bases, leaving 10 bases not matched to a gene. This CDR3 spans 15 amino acids. The germline gives CDR1 SNHLY, CDR2 FYNNEI. TCRdb re-derived calls from the reads in MiXCR, one entry per CDR3 protein. This table has about 570,000 distinct CDR3 sequences, under 45% appearing once. This sample was included in a study of T cell repertoires in cytomegalovirus infection. For the study at large: Carrying CMV and the relevant HLA type showed in public TCR beta signatures.

Study conclusions and caveats: Carriers of CMV and the relevant HLA type were discriminated by public TCR beta frequency. The ex vivo response was dominated by HLA-C-restricted CMV-specific TCR beta clonotypes.

The input for sequencing was cultured PBMCs, taken from culture after CMV antigen stimulation. This chain connects TRBV2 to TRBJ1-6; TRBD1 matches at 7 bases. The receptor comes from a human donor in good health (CMV status not recorded). Some clones in this sample may be carry-over from other donors' samples. CDR3 DNA: TGTGCCAGCACCAGAACAGGGGATGGAAATTCACCCCTCCACTTT. It specifies CASTRTGDGNSPLHF.